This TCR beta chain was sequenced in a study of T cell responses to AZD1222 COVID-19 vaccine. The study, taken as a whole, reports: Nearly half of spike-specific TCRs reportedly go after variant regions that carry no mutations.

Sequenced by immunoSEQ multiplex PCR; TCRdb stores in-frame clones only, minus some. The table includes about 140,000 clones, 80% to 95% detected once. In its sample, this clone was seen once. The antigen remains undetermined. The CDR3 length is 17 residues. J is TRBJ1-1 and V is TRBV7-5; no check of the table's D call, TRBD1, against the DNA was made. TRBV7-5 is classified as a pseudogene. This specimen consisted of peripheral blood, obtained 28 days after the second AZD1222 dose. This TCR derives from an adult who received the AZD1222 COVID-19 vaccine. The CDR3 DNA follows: TGTGTCAGAAGCTTCAGACGGACATTGAGGAGAATCGGTGGAGCTTTCTTT. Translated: CVRSFRRTLRRIGGAFF.